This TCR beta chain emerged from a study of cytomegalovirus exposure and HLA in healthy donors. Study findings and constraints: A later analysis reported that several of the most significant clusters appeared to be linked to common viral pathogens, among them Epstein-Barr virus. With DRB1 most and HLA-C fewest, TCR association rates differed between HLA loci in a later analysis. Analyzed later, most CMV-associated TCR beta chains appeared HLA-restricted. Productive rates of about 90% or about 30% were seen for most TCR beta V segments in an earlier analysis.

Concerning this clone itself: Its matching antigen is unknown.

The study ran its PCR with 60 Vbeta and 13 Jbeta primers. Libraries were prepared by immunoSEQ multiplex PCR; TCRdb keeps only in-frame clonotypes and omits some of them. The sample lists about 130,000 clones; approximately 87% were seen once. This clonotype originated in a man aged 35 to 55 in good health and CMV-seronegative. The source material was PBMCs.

The CDR3 DNA sequence: TGTGCCAGCAGCAGGGACAGGGGCTCCAATCAGCCCCAGCATTTT. Protein: CASSRDRGSNQPQHF. The gene calls are TRBV2 and TRBJ1-5, with TRBD1 identical over 10 bases. There are 15 residues in the CDR3. Germline CDR1 SNHLY, CDR2 FYNNEI. V was pared by 6 bases and J by 3 bases, with 5 bases of the junction left unmatched.